Sequencing of this T cell receptor beta chain was carried out in a study of neurological immune-mediated disorders. Study-wide findings and caveats: It was the repertoires of 18 of 34 multiple sclerosis patients that phylogenetic grouping placed in one related-CDR3 cluster, which is a possible signature.

The cDNA was generated through 5'RACE incorporating 10-nucleotide random UMIs. Over 170 million TCR-beta sequences from 15-18 subjects came from every sequencing run. TCRdb redid the calling of the 5' RACE reads with MiXCR, one entry per CDR3 protein. The sample carries about 70,000 distinct CDR3 sequences, about 5.1% recorded once. The CDR3 covers 18 residues. J gave up 4 bases and V 4 bases, and 11 bases lay outside the gene matches. Germline-derived CDR1 and CDR2 are SGHTA and FQGNSA. Concerning this clonotype itself: What it binds is unknown.

The clonotype originates from a woman in her 70s with multiple sclerosis. Material: PBMCs. The rearrangement joins TRBV7-2 to TRBJ2-2; 11 positions match TRBD2. The CDR3 sequence is CASSSPSGGRRFTGELFF. CDR3 DNA sequence: TGTGCCAGCAGCTCCCCTAGCGGGGGGCGGCGATTCACCGGGGAGCTGTTTTTT.